This record looks at one T cell receptor (beta chain) sequence and its context. This sample was included in a study of blood T cell repertoires in COVID-19. Whole-study context: Donors in the United States, Italy and Spain gave samples during acute or convalescent COVID-19. In each case, the material was cDNA or gDNA derived from T cells, B-cell-depleted T cells, or PBMCs.

Measured with immunoSEQ multiplex PCR; TCRdb has only the in-frame clones, and not every one. The table records approximately 280,000 clones, approximately 81% of them present only once. The CDR3 spans 16 residues. Germline values: CDR1 MDHEN, CDR2 SYDVKM. V shed 3 bases and J 0 bases; nucleotides not matched to a gene: 6. The V and J genes are TRBV28 and TRBJ2-3, with TRBD1 identical over 7 bases. The origin of this receptor is a woman aged 50 to 60 who had recovered from COVID-19. Source material: PBMCs or T cells enriched from blood (not recorded which). In DNA form, the CDR3 reads TGTGCCAGCAGTTTTTCCCTACAGGGGAGCACAGATACGCAGTATTTT. Translated, it gives CASSFSLQGSTDTQYF. Full variable domain (rest looked up from reference TRBV28 and TRBJ2-3): DVKVTQSSRYLVKRTGEKVFLECVQDMDHENMFWYRQDPGLGLRLIYFSYDVKMKEKGDIPEGYSVSREKKERFSLILESASTNQTSMYLCASSFSLQGSTDTQYFGPGTRLTVL.